This record covers a single T cell receptor beta chain. This specimen comes from a study of shared clonotypes between healthy human individuals. Generated by immunoSEQ multiplex PCR, the TCRdb table keeps only in-frame clones and is missing some. This sample has 450,000 to 650,000 clones, with around 76% found just once. Per germline, CDR1 MNHEY and CDR2 SMNVEV (reference sequence). This CDR3 comprises 16 residues. V lost 3 bases, J lost 0 bases, and 15 bases lay in between. V is TRBV27 and J is TRBJ2-7, with D perhaps matching TRBD1 (5 bases). This receptor was obtained from a woman in her 40s in good health. Some clones in this sample may be carry-over from other donors' samples. The material sequenced was PBMCs. The CDR3 here is CASSFSGAASSYEQYF. CDR3 nucleotide sequence: TGTGCCAGCAGTTTTAGTGGGGCAGCGAGCTCCTACGAGCAGTACTTC.